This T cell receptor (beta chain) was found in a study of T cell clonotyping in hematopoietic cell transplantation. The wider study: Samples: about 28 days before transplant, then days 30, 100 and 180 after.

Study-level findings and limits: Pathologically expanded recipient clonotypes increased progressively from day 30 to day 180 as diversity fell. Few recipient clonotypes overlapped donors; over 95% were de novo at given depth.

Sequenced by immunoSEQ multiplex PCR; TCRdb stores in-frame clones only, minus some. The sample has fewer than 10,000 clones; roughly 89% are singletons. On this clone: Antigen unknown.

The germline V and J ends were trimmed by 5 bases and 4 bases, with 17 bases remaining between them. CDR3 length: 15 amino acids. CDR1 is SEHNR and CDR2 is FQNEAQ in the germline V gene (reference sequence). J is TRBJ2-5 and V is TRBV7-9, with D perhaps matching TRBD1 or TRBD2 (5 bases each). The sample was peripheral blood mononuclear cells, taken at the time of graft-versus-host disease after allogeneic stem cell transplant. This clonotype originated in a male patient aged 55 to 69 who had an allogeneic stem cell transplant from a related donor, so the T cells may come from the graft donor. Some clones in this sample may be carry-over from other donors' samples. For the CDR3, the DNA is TGTGCCAGCAGCGACGCCGGGACGACCGTAGAGACCCAGTACTTC. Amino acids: CASSDAGTTVETQYF. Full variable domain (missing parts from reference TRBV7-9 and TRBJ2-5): DTGVSQNPRHKITKRGQNVTFRCDPISEHNRLYWYRQTLGQGPEFLTYFQNEAQLEKSRLLSDRFSAERPKGSFSTLEIQRTEQGDSAMYLCASSDAGTTVETQYFGPGTRLLVL.